The 10 T cell receptor beta chains listed next were all sequenced from one sample in a study of blood T cells in healthy people across ages. A sample-barcoded 5' primer and a J-beta primer mix were used in a second PCR of roughly 7 to 12 cycles. TCRdb used MiXCR to reprocess the 5' RACE reads, holding one entry per CDR3 protein. Among 800,000 or so distinct CDR3 sequences listed, approximately 25% were seen once. This same sample was also part of a study on T cells of mothers and their children.

The sequenced sample consisted of blood. The receptor source for this set is a boy aged 5-17 years in good health.

This clonotype was seen a few times. This rearrangement joins TRBV12-3 or TRBV12-4 to TRBJ2-3; TRBD2 matches at 10 bases. This CDR3 has 15 amino acids. Trimming cost V 5 bases and J 7 bases; bases outside gene matches: 9. The CDR3 DNA is TGTGCCAGCAGTCAGCTAGCGGGAGTTGCAAATACGCAGTATTTT. Translating gives CASSQLAGVANTQYF.

This chain connects TRBV7-9 to TRBJ1-1, with D unclear. V was clipped by 8 bases and J by 3 bases, with 7 bases between them. From germline, CDR1 is SEHNR and CDR2 FQNEAQ (reference sequence). The CDR3 runs 11 residues. CDR3 in amino acids: CASGVDTEAFF. CDR3 nucleotide sequence: TGTGCCAGCGGGGTAGACACTGAAGCTTTCTTT.

The CDR3 loop is CASSHPLGEQFF. The CDR3 nucleotides read TGTGCCAGCAGCCATCCGTTGGGTGAGCAGTTCTTC. The chain recombines TRBV5-5 with TRBJ2-5, with D unclear. The J call is uncertain, as TRBJ2-1 better fits the DNA end. CDR3 length: 12 amino acids. Germline loops: CDR1 SGHKS, CDR2 YYEKEE (reference sequence).

V gene TRBV10-2 combines with J gene TRBJ2-3, with 9 bases identical to TRBD2. Germline V gives CDR1 WSHSY, CDR2 SAAADI. The junction had 4 bases not matched to a gene; V was cut back by 0 bases and J by 0 bases. The CDR3 length is 17 residues. The CDR3 spells CASSESGTSLSTDTQYF. Here the CDR3 DNA reads TGCGCCAGCAGTGAGTCTGGGACTAGCCTTAGCACAGATACGCAGTATTTT.

This sequence joins TRBV12-3 or TRBV12-4 and TRBJ2-5, with D perhaps being TRBD1 or TRBD2 (6 bases each). V was shortened by 7 bases and J by 0 bases, with 15 bases between the two germline ends. The CDR3 extends over 15 amino acids. CDR3: CASTQTGGHQETQYF. The CDR3 DNA is TGTGCCAGCACTCAAACCGGGGGCCACCAAGAGACCCAGTACTTC.

This clonotype was detected only a few times. The chain couples TRBV29-1 to TRBJ2-3, with D perhaps TRBD1 (6 bases). Germline V gene lookup returns CDR1 SQVTM and CDR2 ANQGSEA. This CDR3 region has 14 residues. V was shortened by 5 bases and J by 0 bases, with 12 bases between the two germline ends. The CDR3 protein is CSVNPTGSTDTQYF. In nucleotides, the CDR3 is TGCAGCGTTAACCCGACAGGCAGCACAGATACGCAGTATTTT.

This clonotype appeared many times. This chain connects TRBV27 to TRBJ2-7; maybe TRBD1 (6 bases). Per germline, CDR1 MNHEY and CDR2 SMNVEV (reference sequence). Trimming took off 6 bases at V and 2 bases at J, with 11 bases between the two ends. This CDR3 spans 13 amino acids. The CDR3 nucleotides read TGTGCCAGCAGCTTAGGACAGACCTACGAGCAGTACTTC. This gives the protein CASSLGQTYEQYF.

Written as DNA, the CDR3 is TGTGCCAGCAATACCCAATGGAGCGGTGGAATAGATACGCAGTATTTT. Translating gives CASNTQWSGGIDTQYF. The rearrangement links TRBV12-3 or TRBV12-4 to TRBJ2-3, with D perhaps TRBD2 (5 bases). The CDR3 is 16 residues long. Trimming left V 7 bases short and J 5 bases short, with 22 bases between.

V and J are TRBV9 and TRBJ1-1; TRBD1 matches 8 bases. CDR3 length equals 16 residues. CDR1 SGDLS and CDR2 YYNGEE come from the germline V gene. After removal of 1 base from V and 2 bases from J, the junction contained 7 bases not matched to a gene. This chain's CDR3 is CASSVSDDRGNTEAFF. CDR3 sequence (DNA): TGTGCCAGCAGCGTATCGGACGACAGGGGAAACACTGAAGCTTTCTTT.

About this clonotype itself: One base away lies a much larger clone, so this may be a sequencing read error. This chain joins TRBV20-1 and TRBJ2-4; no definite D call. The CDR3 totals 15 residues. Germline V gene data show CDR1 as DFQATT and CDR2 as SNEGSKA (reference sequence). CDR3 bases: TGCAGTGCTAGAGAGGGTTCCACAGCCAAAAACGTTCAGTACTTC. This codes for CSAREGSTAKNVQYF.